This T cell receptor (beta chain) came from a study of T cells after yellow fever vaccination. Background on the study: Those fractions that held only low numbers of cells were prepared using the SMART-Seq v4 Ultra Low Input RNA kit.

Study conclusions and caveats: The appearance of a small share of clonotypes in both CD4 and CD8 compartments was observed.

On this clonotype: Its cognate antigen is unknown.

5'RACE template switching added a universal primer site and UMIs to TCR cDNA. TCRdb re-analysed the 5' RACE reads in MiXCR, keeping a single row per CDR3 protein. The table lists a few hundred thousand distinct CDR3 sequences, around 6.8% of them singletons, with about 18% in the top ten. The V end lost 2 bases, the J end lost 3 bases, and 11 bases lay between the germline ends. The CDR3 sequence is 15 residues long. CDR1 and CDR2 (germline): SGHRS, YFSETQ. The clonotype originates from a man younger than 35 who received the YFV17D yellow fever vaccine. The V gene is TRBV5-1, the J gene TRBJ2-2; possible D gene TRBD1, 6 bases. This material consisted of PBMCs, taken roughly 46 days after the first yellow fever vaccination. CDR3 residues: CASSFLDSDTGELFF. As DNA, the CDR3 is TGCGCCAGCAGCTTTTTGGACAGTGACACCGGGGAGCTGTTTTTT.